The T cell receptor (beta chain) described here comes from a study of shared clonotypes between healthy human individuals. The wider study: Per donor, CD8 memory used one plate, CD8 naive used two, CD4 memory used three and CD4 naive used three. Points from the study as a whole: Clonotypes shared by all four donors outscored non-shared clonotypes in generation probability. Naive subsets generally exceeded memory subsets in estimated richness.

J gave up 2 bases and V 4 bases, and 5 bases lay outside the gene matches. The CDR3 length is 15 residues. Looked up from germline, CDR1 is MNHNY and CDR2 is SVGAGI (reference sequence). In its sample, this clone was seen once. What it binds is unknown. This table comes from immunoSEQ multiplex PCR, and its TCRdb copy is limited to in-frame clones, with some not included. The sample shows about 2.3 million clones, approximately 93% of them seen only once. The sample comprised naive CD4+ T cells from PBMCs. Described subset: CD45RA+ positively selected. The chain has TRBV6-6 and TRBJ2-7, with 10 bases that match TRBD2. The sequence derives from a man aged 18 to 29 in good health. Some clones in this sample may be carry-over from other donors' samples. The DNA for the CDR3 is TGTGCCAGCAGTTTCCTAGCGGGAGTGGCCTACGAGCAGTACTTC. Amino acid sequence: CASSFLAGVAYEQYF.